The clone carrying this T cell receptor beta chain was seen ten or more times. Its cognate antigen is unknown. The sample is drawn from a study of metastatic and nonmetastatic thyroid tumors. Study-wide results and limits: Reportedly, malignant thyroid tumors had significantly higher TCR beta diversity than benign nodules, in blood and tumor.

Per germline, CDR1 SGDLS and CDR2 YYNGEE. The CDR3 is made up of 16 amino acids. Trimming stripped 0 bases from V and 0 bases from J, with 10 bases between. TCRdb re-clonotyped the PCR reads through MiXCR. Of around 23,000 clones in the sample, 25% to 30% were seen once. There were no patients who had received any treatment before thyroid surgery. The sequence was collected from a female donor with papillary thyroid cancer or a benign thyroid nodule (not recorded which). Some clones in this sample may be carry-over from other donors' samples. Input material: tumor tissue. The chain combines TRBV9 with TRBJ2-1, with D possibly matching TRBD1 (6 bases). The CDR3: CASSVAGTLSYNEQFF. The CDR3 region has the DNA TGTGCCAGCAGCGTAGCTGGGACACTCTCCTACAATGAGCAGTTCTTC. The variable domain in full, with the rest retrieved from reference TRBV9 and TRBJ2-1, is DSGVTQTPKHLITATGQRVTLRCSPRSGDLSVYWYQQSLDQGLQFLIQYYNGEERAKGNILERFSAQQFPDLHSELNLSSLELGDSALYFCASSVAGTLSYNEQFFGPGTRLTVL.